The 13 T cell receptor beta chains below come from one sample, sequenced in a study of blood T cell repertoires in COVID-19. Measured with immunoSEQ multiplex PCR; TCRdb has only the in-frame clones, and not every one. This sample has about 89,000 clones, with about 96% found just once. The sequenced material came from peripheral blood. The receptor set was obtained from a human donor with active COVID-19. The donor label of this sample is uncertain.

This clone appeared once. This chain links TRBV13 with TRBJ2-7; a possible D gene is TRBD1 (5 bases). V lost 5 bases to trimming and J lost 5 bases, with 16 bases between them. The CDR3 has 14 residues. Germline CDR1 reads PRHDT; CDR2 reads FYEKMQ (reference sequence). The CDR3 loop is CASSAGGAIHEQYF. Here the CDR3 DNA reads TGTGCCAGCAGCGCCGGTGGGGCCATCCACGAGCAGTACTTC. The full variable domain, rest sourced from reference TRBV13 and TRBJ2-7, is AAGVIQSPRHLIKEKRETATLKCYPIPRHDTVYWYQQGPGQDPQFLISFYEKMQSDKGSIPDRFSAQQFSDYHSELNMSSLELGDSALYFCASSAGGAIHEQYFGPGTRLTVT.

The gene calls are TRBV5-1 and TRBJ1-4; 8 bases line up with TRBD1. There are 14 residues in the CDR3. Germline lookup yields CDR1 SGHRS and CDR2 YFSETQ. V was clipped by 4 bases and J by 6 bases; unmatched bases: 5. The CDR3, as DNA: TGCGCCAGCAGCCTGGACAGGGCTGATGAAAAACTGTTTTTT. Translating gives CASSLDRADEKLFF. Using reference TRBV5-1 and TRBJ1-4 for the parts outside the CDR3, the full variable domain is KAGVTQTPRYLIKTRGQQVTLSCSPISGHRSVSWYQQTPGQGLQFLFEYFSETQRNKGNFPGRFSGRQFSNSRSEMNVSTLELGDSALYLCASSLDRADEKLFFGSGTQLSVL.

This chain's CDR3 is CASSYRDRGETQYF. The CDR3 region has the DNA TGTGCCAGCAGTTACCGGGACAGGGGAGAGACCCAGTACTTC. The chain recombines TRBV2 with TRBJ2-5; 10 bases are shared with TRBD1. This CDR3 comprises 14 residues. Per the germline V gene, CDR1 is SNHLY and CDR2 is FYNNEI. Unmatched junction bases numbered 4, after V lost 5 bases and J lost 4 bases.

The chain uses TRBV28 and TRBJ1-3; D perhaps matches TRBD1 (5 bases). The germline V gene has CDR1 MDHEN and CDR2 SYDVKM. The CDR3 contains 15 residues. V lost 2 bases and J 0 bases, leaving 8 bases between the germline ends. The CDR3 is CASSLGGGSGNTIYF. In DNA form, the CDR3 reads TGTGCCAGCAGTTTAGGGGGGGGCTCTGGAAACACCATATATTTT.

V and J are TRBV7-2 and TRBJ1-6, with a tentative D call TRBD1 (6 bases). The V gene's germline CDR1 is SGHTA and CDR2 FQGNSA. The CDR3 extends over 15 amino acids. The V gene lost 1 base and the J gene lost 7 bases, with 11 bases spanning the gap. In DNA form, the CDR3 reads TGTGCCAGCAGCTTAGGGCGGGGGCTGAATTCACCCCTCCACTTT. Its protein product is CASSLGRGLNSPLHF.

The gene calls are TRBV7-2 and TRBJ2-7, with 7 bases fitting TRBD1. V shed 3 bases, J shed 2 bases, and the junction held 7 bases outside the gene matches. The CDR3 is made up of 15 amino acids. Per germline, CDR1 SGHTA and CDR2 FQGNSA. Here the CDR3 reads CASSFSEGAPYEQYF. The CDR3 nucleotides read TGTGCCAGCAGCTTTAGTGAGGGGGCCCCCTACGAGCAGTACTTC.

The V call is TRBV7-9, the J call TRBJ1-3; 8 nucleotides align to TRBD1. The CDR3 extends over 15 amino acids. CDR1 and CDR2 from the germline V gene are SEHNR and FQNEAQ (reference sequence). V was clipped by 5 bases and J by 8 bases; unmatched bases: 11. The CDR3 sequence: CASSPMQGARDTIYF. As DNA, the CDR3 is TGTGCCAGCAGCCCCATGCAGGGGGCGAGAGACACCATATATTTT.

The rearrangement links TRBV18 to TRBJ2-7; 8 nucleotides agree with TRBD2. The CDR3 loop spans 15 amino acids. CDR1 is KGHSH and CDR2 is LQKENI in the germline V gene. Unmatched junction bases numbered 4, after V lost 1 base and J lost 2 bases. The CDR3 here is CASSPLSGATYEQYF. DNA of the CDR3: TGTGCCAGCTCACCACTTAGCGGGGCCACCTACGAGCAGTACTTC. The full variable domain, rest sourced from reference TRBV18 and TRBJ2-7, is NAGVMQNPRHLVRRRGQEARLRCSPMKGHSHVYWYRQLPEEGLKFMVYLQKENIIDESGMPKERFSAEFPKEGPSILRIQQVVRGDSAAYFCASSPLSGATYEQYFGPGTRLTVT.

The chain couples TRBV28 to TRBJ2-6; TRBD1 matches 7 bases. CDR3 length: 15 residues. Germline values: CDR1 MDHEN, CDR2 SYDVKM. Losses at the gene ends were 6 bases for V and 1 base for J; bases not matched to a gene: 3. The CDR3 spells CASSSQGSGANVLTF. CDR3 nucleotides: TGTGCCAGCAGCTCACAGGGGTCTGGGGCCAACGTCCTGACTTTC.

V gene TRBV12-3 or TRBV12-4 combines with J gene TRBJ2-5, with D possibly being TRBD1 (8 bases). The CDR3 totals 13 residues. Trimming cost V 6 bases and J 5 bases, with 13 bases left between them. In DNA, the CDR3 is TGTGCCAGCAGGCCACAGGGGGGGGAGACCCAGTACTTC. Translation: CASRPQGGETQYF.

The genes are TRBV7-8 and TRBJ2-7; D is possibly TRBD2 (5 bases). The CDR3 totals 15 residues. Trimming pared 1 base from V and 7 bases from J, leaving 17 bases between. Germline V CDR1 and CDR2: SGHVS, FQNEAQ. The CDR3 sequence is CASSLGAQAPGEQYF. CDR3 bases: TGTGCCAGCAGCTTAGGGGCGCAGGCCCCGGGAGAGCAGTACTTC.

The chain has TRBV4-1 and TRBJ2-7; D perhaps matches TRBD1 (6 bases). Trimming cost V 4 bases and J 2 bases, with 12 bases left between them. The germline CDR1 and CDR2 sequences are MGHRA and YSYEKL. This CDR3 contains 14 residues. The CDR3 is CASSPGQRTYEQYF. Here the CDR3 DNA reads TGCGCCAGCAGCCCAGGACAGAGGACCTACGAGCAGTACTTC.

The J gene is TRBJ2-1, the V gene TRBV9; 13 nucleotides align to TRBD2. Per germline, CDR1 SGDLS and CDR2 YYNGEE. Germline trimming cut 0 bases from V and 2 bases from J; bases unmatched to any gene: 20. The CDR3 has 23 residues. The CDR3 DNA reads TGTGCCAGCAGCGTAGCAGTTCCCTTGCCCGGGACTAGCGGGATCTGGGCCTACAATGAGCAGTTCTTC. It encodes CASSVAVPLPGTSGIWAYNEQFF.